Below are 14 T cell receptor beta chains sequenced from a single sample in a study of blood T cell repertoires in COVID-19. TCRdb keeps only in-frame clones here, not all; method: immunoSEQ multiplex PCR. The repertoire has roughly 250,000 clones, approximately 82% of them found once; the top ten carry roughly 4.6%. Sequencing was performed on peripheral blood. Every receptor here comes from an elderly woman with active or convalescent COVID-19.

J is TRBJ1-1 and V is TRBV19; D call uncertain. CDR1 LNHDA and CDR2 SQIVND come from the germline V gene (reference sequence). Trimming shortened V by 6 bases and J by 0 bases, and 8 bases separated the two germline ends. The CDR3 runs to 13 residues. Here the CDR3 reads CASREAMNTEAFF. The CDR3 DNA reads as TGTGCCAGTAGGGAGGCCATGAACACTGAAGCTTTCTTT.

The chain combines TRBV5-1 with TRBJ2-3; 9 bases map to TRBD2. The CDR3 length is 16 residues. The J segment lost 4 bases and the V segment lost 0 bases, leaving 6 bases of the junction unmatched. CDR1 and CDR2 from the germline V gene are SGHRS and YFSETQ. The CDR3 loop reads CASSLGRAGGADTQYF. The CDR3 bases are TGCGCCAGCAGCTTGGGGCGAGCGGGAGGTGCAGATACGCAGTATTTT. The whole variable domain, filled in from reference TRBV5-1 and TRBJ2-3, reads KAGVTQTPRYLIKTRGQQVTLSCSPISGHRSVSWYQQTPGQGLQFLFEYFSETQRNKGNFPGRFSGRQFSNSRSEMNVSTLELGDSALYLCASSLGRAGGADTQYFGPGTRLTVL.

This chain uses TRBV28 with TRBJ1-2; 9 bases agree with TRBD1. Germline V gene sequence: CDR1 MDHEN, CDR2 SYDVKM. Unmatched junction bases numbered 5, after V lost 2 bases and J lost 7 bases. The CDR3 runs to 14 residues. The CDR3 DNA reads TGTGCCAGCAGTTTACCGGGACAGGGTTTTGGCTACACCTTC. It encodes CASSLPGQGFGYTF.

The chain joins TRBV7-2 to TRBJ2-7; TRBD2 matches 11 bases. Trimming cost V 5 bases and J 0 bases; bases outside gene matches: 3. CDR1 is SGHTA, CDR2 FQGNSA, per germline. The length of the CDR3 is 15 residues. CDR3 nucleotides: TGTGCCAGCAGCACTAGCGGGGGAAGCTCCTACGAGCAGTACTTC. This gives the protein CASSTSGGSSYEQYF.

This chain links TRBV30 with TRBJ1-4; possibly TRBD1 for D (6 bases). Germline-derived CDR1 and CDR2 are GTSNPN and SVGIG (reference sequence). The V and J ends lost 5 bases and 8 bases respectively, with 15 bases between them. The CDR3 consists of 13 residues. This CDR3 reads CAWGDTRNEKLFF. In nucleotides, the CDR3 is TGTGCCTGGGGGGACACCCGGAACGAAAAACTGTTTTTT.

The gene calls are TRBV28 and TRBJ1-1; possibly TRBD1 for D (5 bases). There are 15 residues in the CDR3. V gave up 5 bases and J gave up 1 base, with 14 bases separating them. Germline V gene lookup returns CDR1 MDHEN and CDR2 SYDVKM. The CDR3 protein is CASSTRGASNTEAFF. CDR3 bases: TGTGCCAGCAGTACCCGTGGGGCATCGAACACTGAAGCTTTCTTT. The entire variable domain, with the rest obtained from reference TRBV28 and TRBJ1-1, is as follows: DVKVTQSSRYLVKRTGEKVFLECVQDMDHENMFWYRQDPGLGLRLIYFSYDVKMKEKGDIPEGYSVSREKKERFSLILESASTNQTSMYLCASSTRGASNTEAFFGQGTRLTVV.

J is TRBJ1-1 and V is TRBV6-4, with TRBD1 identical over 7 bases. The length of the CDR3 is 14 residues. J gave up 5 bases and V 6 bases, and 9 bases lay outside the gene matches. The germline gives CDR1 MRHNA, CDR2 SNTAGT. The CDR3 protein is CASRKGAGETEAFF. The CDR3, as DNA: TGTGCCAGCAGGAAGGGGGCAGGGGAAACTGAAGCTTTCTTT.

The V call is TRBV4-2, the J call TRBJ2-6, with a weak D call TRBD2 (6 bases). CDR3 length: 17 amino acids. Germline V lookup: CDR1 LGHNA, CDR2 YNFKEQ. Trimming took 0 bases from V and 3 from J, leaving 12 bases between them. The DNA of the CDR3 is TGTGCCAGCAGCCAAGACTTCGGGGGTGGTGGGGCCAACGTCCTGACTTTC. It yields the protein CASSQDFGGGGANVLTF.

This clone has just a few counts. The J gene is TRBJ2-2, the V gene TRBV27, with 7 bases aligning to TRBD1. Unmatched junction bases numbered 8, after V lost 1 base and J lost 6 bases. The germline V gene has CDR1 MNHEY and CDR2 SMNVEV (reference sequence). This CDR3 has 16 residues. The DNA of the CDR3 is TGTGCCAGCAGTTTATTCCGGACAGGAAAGGCCGGGGAGCTGTTTTTT. Translated: CASSLFRTGKAGELFF.

The rearrangement links TRBV10-2 to TRBJ1-6; D is possibly TRBD1 (6 bases). The CDR3 loop spans 13 amino acids. Germline V gene lookup returns CDR1 WSHSY and CDR2 SAAADI. Deletions cut 5 bases from V and 8 bases from J, with 10 bases between. The CDR3 protein is CASSRDTYSPLHF. CDR3 nucleotide sequence: TGCGCCAGCAGTCGGGACACCTATTCACCCCTCCACTTT.

The chain couples TRBV5-6 to TRBJ2-3, with TRBD1 as a possible D gene (7 bases). The V gene's germline CDR1 is SGHDT and CDR2 YYEEEE. The CDR3 has 13 residues. V dropped 2 bases and J dropped 8 bases, with 12 bases sitting between them. In DNA form, the CDR3 reads TGTGCCAGCAGCTTATCAGGGGGAGGTACGCAGTATTTT. Amino acids: CASSLSGGGTQYF.

The chain employs TRBV30 and TRBJ1-1, with TRBD1 as a possible D gene (6 bases). Germline CDR1 reads GTSNPN; CDR2 reads SVGIG (reference sequence). Trimming removed 7 bases at V and 6 bases at J, with 18 bases between. This CDR3 has 13 amino acids. This chain's CDR3 is CAFQNQGYSEAFF. CDR3 nucleotides: TGTGCCTTTCAGAATCAGGGGTATTCTGAAGCTTTCTTT.

The chain recombines TRBV18 with TRBJ1-6; possibly TRBD1 for D (6 bases). CDR1 and CDR2 (germline): KGHSH, LQKENI. The CDR3 loop spans 17 amino acids. Trimming took off 2 bases at V and 5 bases at J, with 16 bases between the two ends. CDR3 amino acids: CASSPNALGADNSPLHF. Written as DNA, the CDR3 is TGTGCCAGCTCACCAAATGCTCTGGGGGCCGATAATTCACCCCTCCACTTT.

The rearrangement links TRBV3-1 (or the pseudogene TRBV3-2) to TRBJ1-1; D not resolved. CDR1 is LGHDT, CDR2 YNNKEL, per germline (reference sequence). The CDR3 is made up of 15 amino acids. The germline V and J ends were trimmed by 0 bases and 6 bases, with 14 bases remaining between them. The CDR3 sequence is CASSQDIGVRAEAFF. The CDR3 region has the DNA TGTGCCAGCAGCCAAGATATCGGGGTTCGGGCTGAAGCTTTCTTT.